This TCR beta chain was identified during a study of beta chain features in type 1 diabetes. The CDR3 loop spans 14 amino acids. Germline lookup yields CDR1 SNHLY and CDR2 FYNNEI. V shed 7 bases and J shed 7 bases, with 17 bases lying between them. Reverse transcribing all isolated RNA meant expressed TCRB transcripts were sequenced. Sequenced by immunoSEQ multiplex PCR; TCRdb stores in-frame clones only, minus some. Seen here are 350,000 to 400,000 clones, approximately 15% observed once, and the top ten hold about 0.019%. The receptor comes from a young woman in good health. The chain links TRBV2 to TRBJ2-1; the D gene is possibly TRBD2 (5 bases). The material sequenced was naive CD4+ T cells from blood. The CDR3 sequence: CASIPHEGRNEQFF. In DNA, the CDR3 is TGTGCCAGCATCCCCCACGAGGGCCGGAATGAGCAGTTCTTC.